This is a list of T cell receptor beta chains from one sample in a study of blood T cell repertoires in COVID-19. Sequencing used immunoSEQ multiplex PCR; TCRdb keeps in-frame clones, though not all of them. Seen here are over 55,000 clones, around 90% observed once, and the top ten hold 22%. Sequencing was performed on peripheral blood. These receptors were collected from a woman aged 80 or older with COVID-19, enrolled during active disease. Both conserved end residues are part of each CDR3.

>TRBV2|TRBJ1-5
CASSKMGQGVHQPQHF
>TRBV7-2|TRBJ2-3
CASSLGLVTDTQYF
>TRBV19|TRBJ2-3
CASSGQNTDTQYF
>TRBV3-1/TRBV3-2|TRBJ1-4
CASSQYGEKLFF
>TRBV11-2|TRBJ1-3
CASSSGQTPGNTIYF
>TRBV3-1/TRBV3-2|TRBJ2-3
CASSQETSGFSTDTQYF
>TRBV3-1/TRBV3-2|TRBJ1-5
CASSPTNGNQPQHF
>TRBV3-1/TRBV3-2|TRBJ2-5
CASSQVKIFAGEETQYF
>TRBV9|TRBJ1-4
CASSGIGGTNEKLFF
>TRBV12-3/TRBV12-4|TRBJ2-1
CASSFSGNEQFF
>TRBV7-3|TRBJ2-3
CASSSTGFADTQYF
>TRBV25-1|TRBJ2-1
CASTKRDSEQFF
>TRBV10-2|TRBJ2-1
CAAGGASYNEQFF
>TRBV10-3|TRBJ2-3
CAIRFTGQKGADTQYF
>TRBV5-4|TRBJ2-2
CASSKDYPGELFF
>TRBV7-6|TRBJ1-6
CASSRGAGFDSPLHF
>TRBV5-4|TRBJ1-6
CASSGQGSQKHNSPLHF
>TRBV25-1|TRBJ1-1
CASSEGARTEAFF
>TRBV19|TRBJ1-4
CASSIQQGNEKLFF
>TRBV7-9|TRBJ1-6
CASSLDGASPLHF
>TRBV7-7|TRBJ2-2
CGVAGKVGELFF
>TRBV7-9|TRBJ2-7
CASSAGDISSYEQYF
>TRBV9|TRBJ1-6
CASSPHGTGGSPLHF
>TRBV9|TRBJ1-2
CASTWGGGYGYTF
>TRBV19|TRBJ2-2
CASSGQGYTGELFF
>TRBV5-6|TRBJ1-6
CASSSRQVRNSPLHF
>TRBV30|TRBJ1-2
CAWSVRGQGALGGYTF
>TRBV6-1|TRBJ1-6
CASSEARSPTQAPLHF
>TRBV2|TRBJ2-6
CASSEVGRMGANVLTF